This passage covers 26 T cell receptor beta chains from one sample sequenced in a study of beta chain features in type 1 diabetes. All of the isolated RNA was reverse transcribed, so expressed TCRB transcripts were sequenced. Method: immunoSEQ multiplex PCR; TCRdb's copy keeps in-frame clones and lacks some. The sample holds 130,000 to 150,000 clones, roughly 10% seen once. Sequences were obtained from naive CD4+ T cells from blood. These receptors all come from a man between 18 and 29 years old in good health.

V usage is TRBV7-2 and J usage is TRBJ2-5, with 7 bases aligning to TRBD2. With 5 bases clipped from V and 0 bases from J, the junction kept 6 bases outside the gene matches. CDR1 is SGHTA, CDR2 FQGNSA, per germline. The CDR3 contains 15 residues. As DNA, the CDR3 is TGTGCCAGCAGCGGTCCCGGGACTAACCAAGAGACCCAGTACTTC. Encoded protein: CASSGPGTNQETQYF.

This clone occurred a few times. The chain carries TRBV7-6 and TRBJ1-4; the D gene is possibly TRBD1 (6 bases). V lost 1 base and J lost 7, with 10 bases in between. CDR1 and CDR2 (germline): SGHVS, FNYEAQ. The CDR3 consists of 14 residues. CDR3 sequence: CASSLGQGTEKLFF. In DNA, the CDR3 is TGTGCCAGCAGCTTAGGGCAGGGGACTGAAAAACTGTTTTTT. The full variable domain, rest sourced from reference TRBV7-6 and TRBJ1-4, is GAGVSQSPRYKVTKRGQDVALRCDPISGHVSLYWYRQALGQGPEFLTYFNYEAQQDKSGLPNDRFSAERPEGSISTLTIQRTEQRDSAMYRCASSLGQGTEKLFFGSGTQLSVL.

The J gene is TRBJ2-3, the V gene TRBV6-5, with TRBD1 matching 10 bases. This CDR3 has 15 amino acids. V gave up 4 bases and J gave up 3 bases; unmatched junction bases: 4. Germline V gene lookup returns CDR1 MNHEY and CDR2 SVGAGI. CDR3 sequence: CASSSGQGVTDTQYF. The CDR3 nucleotides read TGTGCCAGCAGTTCTGGACAGGGGGTGACAGATACGCAGTATTTT.

The chain has TRBV28 and TRBJ2-5; perhaps TRBD2 as D (7 bases). The CDR3 extends over 15 amino acids. Germline V gene data show CDR1 as MDHEN and CDR2 as SYDVKM. V lost 5 bases and J 3 bases, leaving 16 bases between the germline ends. The CDR3 bases are TGTGCCAGCAGTATCCCCGGGGGGCCGAAAGAGACCCAGTACTTC. Translation gives CASSIPGGPKETQYF. Based on the CDR3 plus reference TRBV28 and TRBJ2-5, the full variable domain is DVKVTQSSRYLVKRTGEKVFLECVQDMDHENMFWYRQDPGLGLRLIYFSYDVKMKEKGDIPEGYSVSREKKERFSLILESASTNQTSMYLCASSIPGGPKETQYFGPGTRLLVL.

The rearrangement uses TRBV28 and TRBJ2-3; the D gene is possibly TRBD1 (7 bases). The CDR3 contains 15 residues. Germline CDR1 and CDR2: MDHEN and SYDVKM. The germline V and J ends were trimmed by 4 bases and 8 bases, with 19 bases remaining between them. The CDR3 is CASSSPDRRRGTQYF. The CDR3 DNA reads TGTGCCAGCAGTTCCCCGGACAGGCGGCGGGGTACGCAGTATTTT. Supplemented by reference TRBV28 and TRBJ2-3, the full variable domain reads DVKVTQSSRYLVKRTGEKVFLECVQDMDHENMFWYRQDPGLGLRLIYFSYDVKMKEKGDIPEGYSVSREKKERFSLILESASTNQTSMYLCASSSPDRRRGTQYFGPGTRLTVL.

The chain couples TRBV2 to TRBJ1-2, with TRBD1 matching 8 bases. Germline V CDR1 and CDR2: SNHLY, FYNNEI. The V segment lost 8 bases and the J segment 2 bases; nucleotides outside the gene matches: 7. The CDR3 loop spans 14 amino acids. The CDR3 nucleotides are TGTGCCAGCGGGTCCGGGACAGGAAACTATGGCTACACCTTC. It specifies CASGSGTGNYGYTF.

This clone showed up just a few times. V and J are TRBV2 and TRBJ2-5, with 9 bases that match TRBD1. The CDR3 extends over 14 amino acids. The ends lost 6 bases at V and 3 bases at J; junction bases unmatched: 5. Germline values: CDR1 SNHLY, CDR2 FYNNEI. DNA for the CDR3: TGTGCCAGCAGACCCGACAGGGGGGAAGAGACCCAGTACTTC. Amino acids: CASRPDRGEETQYF. Full variable domain (outside the CDR3, taken from reference TRBV2 and TRBJ2-5): EPEVTQTPSHQVTQMGQEVILRCVPISNHLYFYWYRQILGQKVEFLVSFYNNEISEKSEIFDDQFSVERPDGSNFTLKIRSTKLEDSAMYFCASRPDRGEETQYFGPGTRLLVL.

The chain has TRBV11-2 and TRBJ2-7; 10 nucleotides match TRBD1. V shed 1 base and J 2 bases; nucleotides not matched to a gene: 8. Germline loops: CDR1 SGHAT, CDR2 FQNNGV. This CDR3 contains 17 residues. The CDR3, as DNA: TGTGCCAGCAGCTTAGCCCTAGGGACAGGGGTACCCTACGAGCAGTACTTC. Translation gives CASSLALGTGVPYEQYF.

This clone occurred many times. The chain uses TRBV28 and TRBJ2-3, with TRBD1 identical over 8 bases. The germline V gene has CDR1 MDHEN and CDR2 SYDVKM. Trimming at V came to 4 bases and at J to 4 bases, leaving 7 bases not matched to a gene. The CDR3 runs 15 residues. CDR3 sequence (DNA): TGTGCCAGCAGTTCGTCAGGGGGCCTCGCAGATACGCAGTATTTT. It encodes CASSSSGGLADTQYF.

Only a few counts were recorded for this clone. The chain has TRBV29-1 and TRBJ2-6, with D possibly matching TRBD1 (5 bases). CDR3 length equals 15 residues. The germline V gene encodes CDR1 SQVTM and CDR2 ANQGSEA. Trimming removed 3 bases at V and 0 bases at J, with 9 bases between. CDR3 residues: CSVDGQDSGANVLTF. In DNA, the CDR3 is TGCAGCGTTGACGGACAAGACTCTGGGGCCAACGTCCTGACTTTC.

In this sample, this clone turned up once. The J gene is TRBJ2-2, the V gene TRBV5-4, with TRBD2 matching over 9 bases. The CDR3 covers 19 residues. V shed 1 base, J shed 0 bases, and the junction held 10 bases outside the gene matches. Germline CDR1 reads SGHNT; CDR2 reads YYREEE (reference sequence). The CDR3 loop reads CASSLPLGRGGSNTGELFF. The DNA of the CDR3 is TGTGCCAGCAGCTTGCCTCTAGGGCGGGGGGGGTCGAACACCGGGGAGCTGTTTTTT.

In this sample, this clone turned up a few times. J is TRBJ1-2 and V is TRBV30; D is perhaps TRBD1 (6 bases). Germline loops: CDR1 GTSNPN, CDR2 SVGIG (reference sequence). The CDR3 consists of 12 residues. V was pared by 2 bases and J by 3 bases, with 7 bases between. This CDR3 reads CAWSQGYYGYTF. The DNA for the CDR3 is TGTGCCTGGAGTCAGGGGTACTATGGCTACACCTTC.

The chain recombines TRBV19 with TRBJ1-2; D is perhaps TRBD1 (6 bases). The CDR3 contains 14 residues. Germline assignment: CDR1 LNHDA and CDR2 SQIVND (reference sequence). Trimming pared 10 bases from V and 3 bases from J, leaving 18 bases between. CDR3 amino acids: CATCSGGADYGYTF. The CDR3 DNA reads TGTGCCACCTGCAGCGGGGGGGCAGACTATGGCTACACCTTC.

V usage is TRBV10-1 and J usage is TRBJ1-6; maybe TRBD1 (6 bases). The germline V and J ends were trimmed by 4 bases and 9 bases, with 10 bases remaining between them. Germline CDR1 reads WNHNN; CDR2 reads SYGVQD (reference sequence). The CDR3 covers 13 residues. In DNA form, the CDR3 reads TGCGCCAGCAGTGCCCAGGGGAGTTCACCCCTCCACTTT. Its protein is CASSAQGSSPLHF.

The chain employs TRBV11-1 and TRBJ2-5, with TRBD1 matching 10 bases. Trimming cost V 1 base and J 4 bases; bases outside gene matches: 9. From germline, CDR1 is SGHAT and CDR2 FQDESV (reference sequence). This CDR3 spans 17 amino acids. CDR3 region: CASSLGPGQGIRETQYF. For the CDR3, the DNA is TGTGCCAGCAGCTTAGGACCGGGACAGGGGATCAGAGAGACCCAGTACTTC.

In this sample, this clone turned up a few times. The rearrangement uses TRBV7-8 and TRBJ2-2; perhaps TRBD1 as D (5 bases). V was clipped by 2 bases and J by 5 bases, with 12 bases between them. The CDR3 has 15 amino acids. Germline V gene sequence: CDR1 SGHVS, CDR2 FQNEAQ. CDR3 residues: CASSLNRIGTGELFF. The CDR3 nucleotides read TGTGCCAGCAGCTTAAACAGGATCGGGACCGGGGAGCTGTTTTTT.

This clone showed up just a few times. The chain couples TRBV9 to TRBJ2-5; D is unresolved. CDR1 is SGDLS, CDR2 YYNGEE, per germline. This CDR3 contains 13 residues. Trimming removed 6 bases from V and 2 bases from J, with 11 bases in between. The CDR3 DNA reads TGTGCCAGCACTCCGGGTGGACAAGAGACCCAGTACTTC. Its protein product is CASTPGGQETQYF.

This clone was observed a handful of times. This chain uses TRBV4-3 with TRBJ2-1; D is uncertain. V was cut by 1 base and J by 4 bases, with 8 bases left in between. Germline V CDR1 and CDR2: LGHNA, YSLEER. This CDR3 comprises 14 residues. Here the CDR3 reads CASSQVSDYNEQFF. The CDR3 DNA follows: TGCGCCAGCAGCCAAGTATCAGATTACAATGAGCAGTTCTTC.

This clone has more than one count but fewer than ten. The chain is built from TRBV9 and TRBJ2-2, with 9 bases lining up with TRBD2. The CDR3 has 19 amino acids. Germline assignment: CDR1 SGDLS and CDR2 YYNGEE. V was clipped by 0 bases and J by 5 bases; unmatched bases: 14. The DNA of the CDR3 is TGTGCCAGCAGCGTAGCCGGCGCGGGGGGGCCGGGTGGAACCGGGGAGCTGTTTTTT. Protein sequence: CASSVAGAGGPGGTGELFF.

The V gene is TRBV9, the J gene TRBJ2-7; 10 bases line up with TRBD1. Trimming took 4 bases from V and 2 from J; bases not matched to a gene: 9. The CDR3 contains 16 residues. CDR1 and CDR2 from the germline V gene are SGDLS and YYNGEE. The CDR3 nucleotides are TGTGCCAGCAGCCCACGAGAGGGACAGGGGACCTACGAGCAGTACTTC. Translation: CASSPREGQGTYEQYF.

The chain has TRBV5-1 and TRBJ1-2; 8 positions agree with TRBD1. The CDR3 spans 17 residues. Losses at the gene ends were 2 bases for V and 5 bases for J; bases not matched to a gene: 14. Germline CDR1 and CDR2: SGHRS and YFSETQ. This CDR3 is CASSLTTLQGAGYGYTF. The CDR3, as DNA: TGCGCCAGCAGCTTAACAACGCTTCAGGGGGCGGGATATGGCTACACCTTC.

This clone was counted between two and nine times. This chain links TRBV29-1 with TRBJ2-3, with a tentative D call TRBD1 (5 bases). Germline values: CDR1 SQVTM, CDR2 ANQGSEA. CDR3 length: 14 residues. V was clipped by 4 bases and J by 4 bases, with 15 bases between them. The CDR3 region is CSVVGRARSDTQYF. The CDR3 DNA reads TGCAGCGTTGTTGGCAGGGCGAGGTCAGATACGCAGTATTTT.

The gene calls are TRBV9 and TRBJ2-1; 8 nucleotides agree with TRBD2. The CDR3 is made up of 15 amino acids. From germline, CDR1 is SGDLS and CDR2 YYNGEE. J lost 10 bases, V lost 0 bases, and 9 bases had no gene match. CDR3 amino acids: CASSVVGGAAEEQFF. In DNA form, the CDR3 reads TGTGCCAGCAGCGTAGTCGGGGGGGCGGCGGAGGAGCAGTTCTTC.

The chain recombines TRBV7-2 with TRBJ2-7; D is undetermined. The CDR3 runs 12 residues. CDR1 and CDR2 from the germline V gene are SGHTA and FQGNSA. The V end was cut by 5 bases, the J end by 1 base, with 6 bases between. CDR3 sequence reads: CASSPPSYEQYF. DNA for the CDR3: TGTGCCAGCAGCCCCCCTTCCTACGAGCAGTACTTC.

This clone was counted only a few times. The chain couples TRBV7-2 to TRBJ2-7, with 7 nucleotides matching TRBD1. The V and J ends lost 2 bases and 1 base, in that order; junction bases with no gene match: 5. From germline, CDR1 is SGHTA and CDR2 FQGNSA. There are 15 residues in the CDR3. The CDR3 loop reads CASSLRTGQSYEQYF. In DNA form, the CDR3 reads TGTGCCAGCAGCTTAAGGACGGGACAGTCCTACGAGCAGTACTTC.

The chain has TRBV5-1 and TRBJ1-3; D might be TRBD1 (6 bases). CDR3 length: 15 residues. Germline V gene data show CDR1 as SGHRS and CDR2 as YFSETQ. Trimming shortened V by 2 bases and J by 6 bases, and 15 bases separated the two germline ends. CDR3 nucleotides: TGCGCCAGCAGCTTTGATCGGACAGCGGCAAACACCATATATTTT. Translation: CASSFDRTAANTIYF. The full variable domain, rest sourced from reference TRBV5-1 and TRBJ1-3, is KAGVTQTPRYLIKTRGQQVTLSCSPISGHRSVSWYQQTPGQGLQFLFEYFSETQRNKGNFPGRFSGRQFSNSRSEMNVSTLELGDSALYLCASSFDRTAANTIYFGEGSWLTVV.